This TCR beta chain was profiled in a study of beta chain features in type 1 diabetes. Study details: Age, gender and cell yields were alike across patients and healthy donors.

Germline loops: CDR1 LNHDA, CDR2 SQIVND (reference sequence). This CDR3 has 13 residues. V was cut by 5 bases and J by 0 bases, with 7 bases left in between. Reverse transcription of all isolated RNA meant that expressed TCRB transcripts were sequenced. The assay was immunoSEQ multiplex PCR, and TCRdb's table has in-frame clones only and misses some. The sample holds more than 300,000 clones, around 7.6% seen once. General study results and limits: Patients showed naive, central memory and Treg TCRB repertoires that appeared more similar than those of healthy donors.

As concerns this clone: The target antigen is unknown.

Specimen: central memory CD4+ T cells from blood. This receptor was taken from a woman younger than 30 in good health. The chain joins TRBV19 to TRBJ1-1, with D hard to call. The CDR3 region is CASSLKVNTEAFF. CDR3 DNA: TGTGCCAGTAGTCTCAAGGTGAACACTGAAGCTTTCTTT.